The present T cell receptor (beta chain) was sequenced within a study of breast tumors, draining lymph nodes, adjacent tissues. General study findings and limits: Luminal-like breast cancer showed significantly higher tumor–nontumor repertoire similarity than basal-like. Tumor TCR diversity was below lymph nodes but above nontumor tissue. Tumor T cell lymph node origin was a supported hypothesis, not proven.

Trimming shortened V by 4 bases and J by 0 bases, and 10 bases separated the two germline ends. The germline CDR1 and CDR2 sequences are SGHNT and YYREEE (reference sequence). CDR3 length: 14 amino acids. The lymph nodes were axillary draining lymph nodes from breast cancer patients. On this clonotype itself: Its antigen is undetermined.

Each CDR3 protein gets one entry after TCRdb re-called the multiplex PCR reads with MiXCR. The sample holds 150,000 to 200,000 distinct CDR3 sequences, 33% seen once. This chain links TRBV5-4 with TRBJ1-1; D perhaps matches TRBD1 (6 bases). This receptor was taken from a female donor with breast cancer. Some clones in this sample may be carry-over from other donors' samples. Sample: axillary lymph node tissue. CDR3 bases: TGTGCCAGCAGCAAGCAGGGGCTGAACACTGAAGCTTTCTTT. It translates to CASSKQGLNTEAFF.